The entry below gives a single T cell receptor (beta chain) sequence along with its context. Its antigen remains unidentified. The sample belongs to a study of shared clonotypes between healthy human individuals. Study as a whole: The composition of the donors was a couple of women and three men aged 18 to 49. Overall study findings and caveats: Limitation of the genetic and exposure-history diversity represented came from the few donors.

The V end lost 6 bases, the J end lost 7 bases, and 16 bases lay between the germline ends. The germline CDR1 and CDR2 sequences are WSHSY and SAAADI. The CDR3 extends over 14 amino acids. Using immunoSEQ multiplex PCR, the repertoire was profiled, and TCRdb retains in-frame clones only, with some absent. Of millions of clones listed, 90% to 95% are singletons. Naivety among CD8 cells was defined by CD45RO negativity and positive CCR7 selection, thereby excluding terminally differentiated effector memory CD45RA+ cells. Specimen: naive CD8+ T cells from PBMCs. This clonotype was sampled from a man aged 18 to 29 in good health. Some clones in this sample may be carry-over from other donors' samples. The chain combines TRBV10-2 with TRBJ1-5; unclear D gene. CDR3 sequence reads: CASSDSTIRQPQHF. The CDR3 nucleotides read TGCGCCAGCAGCGATTCGACGATAAGGCAGCCCCAGCATTTT.